This T cell receptor beta chain was captured by sequencing in a study of cytomegalovirus exposure and HLA in healthy donors. Looking at the study overall: Of all 370 or so donors who were genotyped, roughly 81% belonged to the Caucasian-associated ancestry cluster.

V dropped 2 bases and J dropped 1 base, with 10 bases sitting between them. CDR1 and CDR2 from the germline V gene are MDHEN and SYDVKM. The CDR3 spans 15 residues. This PCR relied on a set of 60 Vbeta primers and 13 Jbeta primers. The data were produced by immunoSEQ multiplex PCR, yet TCRdb's version contains in-frame clones alone and is incomplete. Of some 150,000 clones in the sample, roughly three fifths were seen once. What was sequenced was PBMCs. The chain combines TRBV28 with TRBJ2-3; the D gene is possibly TRBD2 (7 bases). This TCR was recovered from a woman aged 40 to 55 in good health and CMV-seronegative. The CDR3 DNA reads TGTGCCAGCAGTTTAGGGGGGGCGGGCACAGATACGCAGTATTTT. Translating it yields CASSLGGAGTDTQYF.